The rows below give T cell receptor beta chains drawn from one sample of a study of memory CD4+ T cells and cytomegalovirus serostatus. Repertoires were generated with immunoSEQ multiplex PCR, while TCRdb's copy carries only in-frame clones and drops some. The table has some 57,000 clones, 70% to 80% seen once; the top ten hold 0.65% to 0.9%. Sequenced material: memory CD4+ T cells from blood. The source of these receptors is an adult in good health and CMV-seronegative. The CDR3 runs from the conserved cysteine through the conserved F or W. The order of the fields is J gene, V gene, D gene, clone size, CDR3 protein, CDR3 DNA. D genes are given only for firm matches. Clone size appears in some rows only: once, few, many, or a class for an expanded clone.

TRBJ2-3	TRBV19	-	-	CASRGQSTDTQYF	TGTGCCAGCCGGGGACAAAGCACAGATACGCAGTATTTT
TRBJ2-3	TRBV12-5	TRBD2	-	CASAVAGGPGDTQYF	TGTGCTAGTGCGGTAGCGGGGGGGCCGGGAGATACGCAGTATTTT
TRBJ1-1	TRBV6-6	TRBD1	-	CASSLTGDTEAFF	TGTGCCAGCAGTTTAACAGGGGACACTGAAGCTTTCTTT
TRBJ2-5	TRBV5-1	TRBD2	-	CASSLETSGRETQYF	TGCGCCAGCAGCTTGGAGACTAGCGGGAGAGAGACCCAGTACTTC
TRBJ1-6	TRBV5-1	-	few	CASSLEVDSPLHF	TGCGCCAGCAGCTTGGAAGTGGACTCACCCCTCCACTTT
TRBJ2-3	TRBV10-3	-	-	CATRGTSFDTQYF	TGTGCCACCCGGGGAACTAGCTTTGATACGCAGTATTTT
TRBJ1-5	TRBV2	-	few	CASSVEHLGNQPQHF	TGTGCCAGCAGTGTTGAGCATTTGGGCAATCAGCCCCAGCATTTT
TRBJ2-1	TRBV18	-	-	CASSRERSDNEQFF	TGTGCCAGCTCACGGGAGAGGTCGGACAATGAGCAGTTCTTC
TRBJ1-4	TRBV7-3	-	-	CASNFSGPPNEKLFF	TGTGCCAGCAACTTCTCGGGACCTCCTAATGAAAAACTGTTTTTT
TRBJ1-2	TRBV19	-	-	CASQNPPWGDYGYTF	TGTGCCAGTCAAAACCCTCCTTGGGGAGACTATGGCTACACCTTC
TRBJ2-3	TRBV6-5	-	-	CSSFYMDTQYF	TGCTCTAGTTTTTATATGGATACGCAGTATTTT
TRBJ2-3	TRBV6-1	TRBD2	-	CASSSGLAPDTQYF	TGTGCCAGCAGTTCCGGACTAGCCCCAGATACGCAGTATTTT
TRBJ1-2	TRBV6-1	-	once	CASSEASANYGYTF	TGTGCCAGCAGTGAAGCTTCAGCTAACTATGGCTACACCTTC
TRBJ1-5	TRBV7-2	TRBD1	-	CASSRTGDNQPQHF	TGTGCCAGCAGCCGAACAGGGGACAATCAGCCCCAGCATTTT
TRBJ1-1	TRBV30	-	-	CASAKRQGGTEAFF	TGTGCCTCGGCAAAACGTCAGGGAGGCACTGAAGCTTTCTTT
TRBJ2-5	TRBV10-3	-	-	CAITLGPQETQYF	TGTGCCATCACCCTCGGGCCCCAAGAGACCCAGTACTTC
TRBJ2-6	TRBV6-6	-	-	CASSYSIGSGANVLTF	TGTGCCAGCAGTTACTCAATAGGGTCTGGGGCCAACGTCCTGACTTTC
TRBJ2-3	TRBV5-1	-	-	CASSEGPTTDTQYF	TGCGCCAGCAGCGAGGGACCCACCACAGATACGCAGTATTTT
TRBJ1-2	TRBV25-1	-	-	CASSYHPSYGYTF	TGTGCCAGCAGCTACCATCCCAGCTATGGCTACACCTTC
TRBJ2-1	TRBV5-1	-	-	CASRLAEAQFF	TGCGCCAGCAGACTGGCCGAGGCGCAGTTCTTC
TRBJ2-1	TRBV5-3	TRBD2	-	CARSFCLAGVPILEQFF	TGTGCCAGAAGCTTCTGTCTAGCGGGAGTCCCCATTCTGGAGCAGTTCTTC
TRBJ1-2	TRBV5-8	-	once	CASSSYGTPLGGYTF	TGTGCCAGCAGCTCCTACGGGACACCCCTGGGGGGCTACACCTTC
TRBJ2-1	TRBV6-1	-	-	CASRVIRGGNEQFF	TGTGCCAGCAGGGTCATTAGGGGGGGTAATGAGCAGTTCTTC
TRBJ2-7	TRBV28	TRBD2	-	CASSPSGLAGGKPSYEQYF	TGTGCCAGCAGTCCGAGCGGACTAGCGGGAGGAAAACCCTCCTACGAGCAGTACTTC
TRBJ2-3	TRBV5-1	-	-	CASSQSGFGLGDTQYF	TGCGCCAGCAGCCAGTCGGGGTTCGGCCTGGGAGATACGCAGTATTTT
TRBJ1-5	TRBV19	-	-	CASSIHNQPQHF	TGTGCCAGTAGTATACATAATCAGCCCCAGCATTTT
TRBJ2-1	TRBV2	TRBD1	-	CASSFTGGGEQFF	TGTGCCAGCAGTTTTACAGGGGGTGGGGAGCAGTTCTTC
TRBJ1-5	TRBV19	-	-	CASMGQGWSAQHF	TGTGCCAGTATGGGGCAGGGGTGGTCGGCCCAGCATTTT
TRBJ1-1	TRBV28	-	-	CASSQTDTEAFF	TGTGCCAGCAGCCAAACGGACACTGAAGCTTTCTTT
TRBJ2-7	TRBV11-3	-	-	CASSPSAGYEQYF	TGTGCCAGCAGCCCTTCGGCGGGCTACGAGCAGTACTTC
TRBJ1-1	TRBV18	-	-	CASSSDTNTEAFF	TGTGCCAGCTCATCGGACACGAACACTGAAGCTTTCTTT
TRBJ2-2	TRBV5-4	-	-	CASNFGRDTTPGELFF	TGTGCCAGCAACTTTGGGCGGGACACTACCCCCGGGGAGCTGTTTTTT
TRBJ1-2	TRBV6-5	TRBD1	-	CASSGTETSYGYTF	TGTGCCAGCAGCGGGACAGAAACTTCCTATGGCTACACCTTC
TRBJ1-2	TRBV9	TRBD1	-	CASTLGGGSGYTF	TGTGCCAGCACCTTAGGGGGCGGATCTGGCTACACCTTC
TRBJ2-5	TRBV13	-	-	CASSLTSGNIGETQYF	TGTGCCAGCAGCTTGACCTCAGGGAATATTGGAGAGACCCAGTACTTC
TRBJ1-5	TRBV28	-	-	CASSFPGYMDQPQHF	TGTGCCAGCAGTTTCCCAGGGTATATGGATCAGCCCCAGCATTTT
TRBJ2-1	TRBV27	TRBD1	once	CASSLETGVGEQFF	TGTGCCAGCAGTTTGGAGACAGGGGTAGGAGAGCAGTTCTTC
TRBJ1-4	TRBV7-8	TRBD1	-	CASSLSDRGGEKLFF	TGTGCCAGCAGCTTATCGGACAGGGGTGGAGAAAAACTGTTTTTT
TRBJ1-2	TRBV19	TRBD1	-	CASNKGQTAMGYTF	TGTGCCAGTAATAAGGGACAGACGGCGATGGGCTACACCTTC
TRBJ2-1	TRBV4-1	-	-	CASSRGGSENEQFF	TGCGCCAGCAGCCGGGGTGGGTCGGAGAATGAGCAGTTCTTC
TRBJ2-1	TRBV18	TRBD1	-	CASSPLGQVGNEQFF	TGTGCCAGCTCACCGCTTGGACAGGTTGGCAATGAGCAGTTCTTC